One and the same sample provided the 10 T cell receptor beta chains below, sequenced in a study of cytomegalovirus exposure and HLA in healthy donors. The PCR was carried out with 60 Vbeta primers and 13 Jbeta primers. Repertoires were generated with immunoSEQ multiplex PCR, while TCRdb's copy carries only in-frame clones and drops some. This sample has around 87,000 clones, with roughly 80% found just once. Sequenced input: PBMCs. Receptor source: a girl under 10 years old in good health and CMV-seropositive.

This clone was seen more than once but under ten times. V gene TRBV27 combines with J gene TRBJ1-4; D gene ambiguous. The CDR3 length is 15 residues. V was shortened by 3 bases and J by 7 bases, with 15 bases between the two germline ends. Germline V gives CDR1 MNHEY, CDR2 SMNVEV (reference sequence). CDR3 loop: CASSLRGVSSEKLFF. The CDR3 nucleotides read TGTGCCAGCAGTTTGAGAGGAGTGTCAAGTGAAAAACTGTTTTTT.

In this sample, this clone turned up once. V is TRBV19 and J is TRBJ1-1; D gene unclear. There are 13 residues in the CDR3. Germline V gives CDR1 LNHDA, CDR2 SQIVND (reference sequence). The V gene lost 3 bases and the J gene lost 5 bases, with 10 bases spanning the gap. CDR3 DNA: TGTGCCAGTAGTATCTGGAGAGCGACTGAAGCTTTCTTT. Translation: CASSIWRATEAFF.

This sequence joins TRBV6-1 and TRBJ2-5; weak D call: TRBD1 (5 bases). This CDR3 region has 14 residues. Germline CDR1 reads MNHNS; CDR2 reads SASEGT. Between the trimmed V and J ends, which lost 8 bases and 5 bases, there was a span of 18 bases. In DNA form, the CDR3 reads TGTGCCAGCTCCAGACCCGGACAATATGAGACCCAGTACTTC. Translated, it gives CASSRPGQYETQYF.

The chain employs TRBV30 and TRBJ2-5; 11 positions agree with TRBD2. The end of the DNA aligns better with TRBJ2-7, so the J call may be wrong. CDR1 and CDR2 from the germline V gene are GTSNPN and SVGIG (reference sequence). The CDR3 loop spans 14 amino acids. The chain's CDR3 is CAWRGLAGGYEQYF. CDR3 nucleotide sequence: TGTGCCTGGAGAGGGCTAGCGGGAGGATACGAGCAGTACTTC.

Only a few counts were recorded for this clone. This chain joins TRBV15 and TRBJ1-2, with 8 bases aligning to TRBD1. From germline, CDR1 is LNHNV and CDR2 YYDKDF (reference sequence). This CDR3 region has 14 residues. J gave up 4 bases and V 2 bases, and 3 bases lay outside the gene matches. CDR3 region: CATSRSGTGYGYTF. For the CDR3, the DNA is TGTGCCACCAGCAGATCGGGGACAGGCTATGGCTACACCTTC. The whole variable domain, remainder taken from reference TRBV15 and TRBJ1-2, is DAMVIQNPRYQVTQFGKPVTLSCSQTLNHNVMYWYQQKSSQAPKLLFHYYDKDFNNEADTPDNFQSRRPNTSFCFLDIRSPGLGDTAMYLCATSRSGTGYGYTFGSGTRLTVV.

The chain carries TRBV6-1 and TRBJ2-7, with 7 nucleotides matching TRBD2. The CDR3 length is 14 residues. Germline values: CDR1 MNHNS, CDR2 SASEGT. The J segment lost 7 bases and the V segment lost 8 bases, leaving 14 bases of the junction unmatched. The CDR3 loop is CASPRGGALGEQYF. In DNA form, the CDR3 reads TGTGCCAGCCCGAGGGGAGGGGCCCTAGGGGAGCAGTACTTC.

The chain carries TRBV30 and TRBJ2-4; D is unclear. Deletions cut 5 bases from V and 0 bases from J, with 5 bases between. The CDR3 runs 12 residues. Germline CDR1 GTSNPN, CDR2 SVGIG (reference sequence). The CDR3 sequence: CAWHIAKNIQYF. The CDR3 nucleotides read TGTGCCTGGCACATAGCCAAAAACATTCAGTACTTC.

This sequence joins TRBV30 and TRBJ1-1; TRBD1 might be the D (5 bases). The V end lost 2 bases, the J end lost 3 bases, and 25 bases lay between the germline ends. The CDR3 is 18 residues long. Germline V lookup: CDR1 GTSNPN, CDR2 SVGIG (reference sequence). The CDR3 DNA reads TGTGCCTGGAGTCCGGTTAATGGGGGGTTAGGATTGGACACTGAAGCTTTCTTT. Amino acids: CAWSPVNGGLGLDTEAFF.

Note on this clone: A junction end diverges from the germline sequence, so it may reflect a read error. V and J are TRBV27 and TRBJ1-4, with 7 bases identical to TRBD1. The germline V gene has CDR1 MNHEY and CDR2 SMNVEV (reference sequence). CDR3 length equals 15 residues. Here the CDR3 reads CASRFKGAANEKLFF. The CDR3 DNA reads TGTGCCAGCCGTTTCAAGGGGGCCGCTAATGAAAAACTGTTTTTT.

V is TRBV7-9 and J is TRBJ1-4; 8 nucleotides agree with TRBD1. Germline CDR1 reads SEHNR; CDR2 reads FQNEAQ (reference sequence). This CDR3 region has 15 residues. V lost 5 bases to trimming and J lost 0 bases; unmatched junction nucleotides: 2. The CDR3 loop reads CASSAQGATNEKLFF. The CDR3 DNA is TGTGCCAGCAGCGCACAGGGGGCAACTAATGAAAAACTGTTTTTT.